This T cell receptor beta chain appears in the sequencing data of a study of blood T cell repertoires in COVID-19. Background on the study: In each case, the material was cDNA or gDNA derived from T cells, B-cell-depleted T cells, or PBMCs.

Methods used by the authors: Reference gene primers were amplified, and this amplification served to estimate nucleated cell counts. The protocol was immunoSEQ multiplex PCR, while the TCRdb copy is restricted to in-frame clones and leaves out a portion. The DNA was the basis for D and trimming; V, J and clone size are from that table. The data hold a few hundred thousand clones, with approximately 88% observed a single time. Allocation to cohorts depended on clinical history reported by the participants. Germline V gives CDR1 SNHLY, CDR2 FYNNEI. V was shortened by 3 bases and J by 1 base, with 12 bases between the two germline ends. There are 15 residues in the CDR3.

The sequencing sample was made of PBMCs or T cells enriched from blood (not recorded which). This clonotype was obtained from a woman aged 40-49 years who had been exposed to COVID-19. This chain connects TRBV2 to TRBJ2-5; D is unclear. The CDR3 bases are TGTGCCAGCAGTGATACGCGTTCACTCCAAGAGACCCAGTACTTC. This sequence encodes CASSDTRSLQETQYF.